This T cell receptor beta chain was captured by sequencing in a study of T cell responses to AZD1222 COVID-19 vaccine. Study outcomes and limitations: Reports indicate that nearly half of spike-specific TCRs are directed at unmutated variant regions.

On this clone: Its cognate antigen is unknown.

TCRdb keeps only in-frame clones here, not all; method: immunoSEQ multiplex PCR. The table records more than 100,000 clones, around 93% of them present only once. Germline V gene data show CDR1 as SGHVS and CDR2 as FNYEAQ. The CDR3 covers 14 residues. V was clipped by 8 bases and J by 7 bases, with 18 bases between them. The sequences come from peripheral blood, collected 28 days after the second AZD1222 dose. The chain is built from TRBV7-6 and TRBJ1-5, with D perhaps TRBD1 (6 bases). The sequence was collected from an adult who received the AZD1222 COVID-19 vaccine. The CDR3 protein is CASPGRGLCQPQHF. CDR3 nucleotide sequence: TGTGCCAGCCCCGGCAGGGGACTATGCCAGCCCCAGCATTTT.